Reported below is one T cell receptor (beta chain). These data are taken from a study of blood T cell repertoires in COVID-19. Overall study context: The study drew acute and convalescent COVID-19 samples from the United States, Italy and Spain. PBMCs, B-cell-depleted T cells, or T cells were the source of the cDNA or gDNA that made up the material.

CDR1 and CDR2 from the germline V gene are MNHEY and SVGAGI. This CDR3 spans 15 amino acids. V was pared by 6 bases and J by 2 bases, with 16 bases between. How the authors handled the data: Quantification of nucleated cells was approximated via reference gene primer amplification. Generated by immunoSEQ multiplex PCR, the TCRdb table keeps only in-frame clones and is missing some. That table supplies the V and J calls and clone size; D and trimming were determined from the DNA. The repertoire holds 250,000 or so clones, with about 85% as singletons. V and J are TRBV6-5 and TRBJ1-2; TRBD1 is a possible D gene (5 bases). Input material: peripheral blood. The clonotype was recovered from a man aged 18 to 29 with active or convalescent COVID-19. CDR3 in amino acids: CASSFQTVGNYGYTF. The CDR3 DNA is TGTGCCAGCAGCTTCCAGACAGTTGGGAACTATGGCTACACCTTC.